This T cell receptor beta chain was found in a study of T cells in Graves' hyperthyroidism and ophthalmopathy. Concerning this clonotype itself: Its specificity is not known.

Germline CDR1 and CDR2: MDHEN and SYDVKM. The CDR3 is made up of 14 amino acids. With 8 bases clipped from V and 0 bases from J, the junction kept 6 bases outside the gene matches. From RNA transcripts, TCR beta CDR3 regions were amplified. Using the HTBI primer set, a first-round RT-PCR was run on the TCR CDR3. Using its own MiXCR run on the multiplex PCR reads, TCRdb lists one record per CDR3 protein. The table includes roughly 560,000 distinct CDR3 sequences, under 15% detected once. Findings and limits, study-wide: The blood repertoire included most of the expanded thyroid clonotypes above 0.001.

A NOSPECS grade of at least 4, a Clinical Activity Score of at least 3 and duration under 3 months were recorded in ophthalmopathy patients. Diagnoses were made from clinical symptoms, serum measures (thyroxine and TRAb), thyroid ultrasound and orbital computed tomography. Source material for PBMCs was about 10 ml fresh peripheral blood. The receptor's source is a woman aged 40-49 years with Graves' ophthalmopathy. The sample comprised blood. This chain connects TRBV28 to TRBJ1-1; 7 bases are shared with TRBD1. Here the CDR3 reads CASLIGTVNTEAFF. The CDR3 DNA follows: TGTGCCAGCCTAATCGGGACAGTGAACACTGAAGCTTTCTTT.